These 20 T cell receptor beta chains were sequenced from one sample in a study of Ad26.COV2.S vaccination and SARS-CoV-2 variants. Sequencing used immunoSEQ multiplex PCR; TCRdb keeps in-frame clones, though not all of them. The profile shows a few hundred thousand clones, about 83% of them singletons. Indicated treatment: about 20 received Ad26.COV2.S at low or high dose, single or two shots; several received placebo; per-sample allocation not given. Day 63 after the first injection of vaccine or placebo was the sampling time. The material was peripheral blood, obtained in a trial of Ad26.COV2.S vaccine versus placebo. Source of these receptors: a person between 18 and 65 years old who received the Ad26.COV2.S COVID-19 vaccine or a placebo.

The rearrangement uses TRBV4-1 and TRBJ2-3; 7 nucleotides line up with TRBD2. This CDR3 comprises 16 residues. Germline V gives CDR1 MGHRA, CDR2 YSYEKL. Trimming cost V 7 bases and J 2 bases; bases outside gene matches: 12. The CDR3 region has the DNA TGCGCCAGCACCAAGAGCCAGCGGGACCACACAGATACGCAGTATTTT. Protein: CASTKSQRDHTDTQYF.

This rearrangement joins TRBV27 to TRBJ1-2; D remains unclear. The length of the CDR3 is 14 residues. Germline CDR1 is MNHEY and CDR2 is SMNVEV (reference sequence). Between the trimmed V and J ends, which lost 2 bases and 3 bases, there was a span of 10 bases. The CDR3 loop is CASSLAGGYYGYTF. As DNA, the CDR3 is TGTGCCAGCAGTTTAGCAGGCGGGTACTATGGCTACACCTTC.

The rearrangement uses TRBV19 and TRBJ1-2, with D possibly matching TRBD1 (5 bases). Per the germline V gene, CDR1 is LNHDA and CDR2 is SQIVND (reference sequence). Trimming left V 3 bases short and J 3 bases short, with 11 bases between. CDR3 size: 14 residues. CDR3 loop: CASSIMGGHYGYTF. The CDR3 coding sequence is TGTGCCAGTAGTATCATGGGGGGACACTATGGCTACACCTTC.

The CDR3 DNA follows: TGTGCCAGTAGTATAGATCTATGGGACAGGTATCAGCCCCAGCATTTT. Amino acid sequence: CASSIDLWDRYQPQHF. V and J are TRBV19 and TRBJ1-5; 8 nucleotides line up with TRBD1. The CDR3 extends over 16 amino acids. The junction had 6 bases not matched to a gene; V was cut back by 0 bases and J by 5 bases. From germline, CDR1 is LNHDA and CDR2 SQIVND (reference sequence). Based on the CDR3 plus reference TRBV19 and TRBJ1-5, the full variable domain is DGGITQSPKYLFRKEGQNVTLSCEQNLNHDAMYWYRQDPGQGLRLIYYSQIVNDFQKGDIAEGYSVSREKKESFPLTVTSAQKNPTAFYLCASSIDLWDRYQPQHFGDGTRLSIL.

The chain employs TRBV5-4 and TRBJ2-7; TRBD1 aligns across 9 bases. The CDR3 length is 15 residues. Trimming at V came to 4 bases and at J to 6 bases, leaving 11 bases not matched to a gene. CDR1 is SGHNT, CDR2 YYREEE, per germline (reference sequence). This CDR3 reads CASSRRGTGMGEQYF. In nucleotides, the CDR3 is TGTGCCAGCAGCCGGCGGGGGACAGGGATGGGCGAGCAGTACTTC. The variable domain in full, with the rest retrieved from reference TRBV5-4 and TRBJ2-7, is ETGVTQSPTHLIKTRGQQVTLRCSSQSGHNTVSWYQQALGQGPQFIFQYYREEENGRGNFPPRFSGLQFPNYSSELNVNALELDDSALYLCASSRRGTGMGEQYFGPGTRLTVT.

This chain uses TRBV5-1 with TRBJ1-2, with TRBD1 matching over 7 bases. V shed 2 bases and J 8 bases; nucleotides not matched to a gene: 12. Germline V gene sequence: CDR1 SGHRS, CDR2 YFSETQ. The CDR3 consists of 15 residues. CDR3 sequence (DNA): TGCGCCAGCAGCTTAAACCAGGGACAGCTCGCCGGCTACACCTTC. This encodes CASSLNQGQLAGYTF.

V is TRBV5-6 and J is TRBJ2-1; the D is unclear. Germline V lookup: CDR1 SGHDT, CDR2 YYEEEE. V shed 7 bases and J shed 8 bases, with 13 bases lying between them. The CDR3 sequence is 12 residues long. CDR3 nucleotides: TGTGCCAGCTTGGGGTTAGGCGATGAGCAGTTCTTC. Amino acids: CASLGLGDEQFF.

The V gene is TRBV5-4, the J gene TRBJ1-2; D unclear. Trimming left V 4 bases short and J 0 bases short, with 13 bases between. The germline gives CDR1 SGHNT, CDR2 YYREEE (reference sequence). The CDR3 is 15 residues long. CDR3 amino acids: CASSPSFLANYGYTF. DNA for the CDR3: TGTGCCAGCAGCCCCAGTTTCCTAGCTAACTATGGCTACACCTTC.

The chain has TRBV23-1 and TRBJ1-6; D ambiguous. TRBV23-1 is labeled an ORF, and its function is uncertain. Trimming left V 2 bases short and J 0 bases short, with 8 bases between. This CDR3 comprises 16 residues. For the CDR3, the DNA is TGCGCCAGCAGTCAAAAGATGAACTCCTATAATTCACCCCTCCACTTT. It specifies CASSQKMNSYNSPLHF.

The V and J genes are TRBV6-6 and TRBJ2-3; D possibly uses TRBD1 or TRBD2 (6 bases each). V was pared by 5 bases and J by 5 bases, with 26 bases between. CDR1 MNHNY and CDR2 SVGAGI come from the germline V gene (reference sequence). The CDR3 is made up of 18 amino acids. The CDR3 DNA follows: TGTGCCAGCAGTCTGGAGGGGGTGGGGGGCCTAAAGAGAGATACGCAGTATTTT. It encodes CASSLEGVGGLKRDTQYF.

This chain joins TRBV6-5 and TRBJ1-5, with D possibly TRBD1 on 5 matching bases. Trimming removed 0 bases from V and 6 bases from J, with 12 bases in between. The CDR3 is 15 amino acids. Germline-derived CDR1 and CDR2 are MNHEY and SVGAGI. CDR3 in amino acids: CASSYSTSGGQPQHF. Here the CDR3 DNA reads TGTGCCAGCAGTTACTCGACGTCGGGGGGTCAGCCCCAGCATTTT.

The J gene is TRBJ2-1, the V gene TRBV4-1; weak D call: TRBD2 (5 bases). The CDR3 has 13 residues. Germline lookup yields CDR1 MGHRA and CDR2 YSYEKL. Trimming cost V 1 base and J 5 bases, with 6 bases left between them. The chain's CDR3 is CASSQGRNNEQFF. The CDR3 DNA is TGCGCCAGCAGCCAAGGGAGGAACAATGAGCAGTTCTTC.

This rearrangement joins TRBV19 to TRBJ2-5, with D maybe TRBD1 (6 bases). The CDR3 runs 14 residues. Trimming cost V 0 bases and J 4 bases, with 9 bases left between them. From germline, CDR1 is LNHDA and CDR2 SQIVND (reference sequence). DNA of the CDR3: TGTGCCAGTAGTATAGAGAACAGGGCAGAGACCCAGTACTTC. Amino acid sequence: CASSIENRAETQYF.

This clone was seen a handful of times. The chain carries TRBV4-1 and TRBJ1-1; 7 positions match TRBD1. Germline V lookup: CDR1 MGHRA, CDR2 YSYEKL. This CDR3 spans 16 amino acids. Unmatched junction bases numbered 9, after V lost 4 bases and J lost 1 base. Here the CDR3 reads CASSPQGGKRNTEAFF. CDR3 nucleotide sequence: TGCGCCAGCAGCCCCCAGGGGGGTAAGCGGAACACTGAAGCTTTCTTT.

The chain carries TRBV2 and TRBJ2-1; the D gene is possibly TRBD2 (6 bases). Germline CDR1 is SNHLY and CDR2 is FYNNEI. V gave up 8 bases and J gave up 4 bases, with 12 bases separating them. The CDR3 extends over 13 amino acids. The CDR3 nucleotides are TGTGCCAGCTGGGGGGATCGTTACAATGAGCAGTTCTTC. Translated, it gives CASWGDRYNEQFF.

The chain joins TRBV11-2 to TRBJ2-2; a possible D gene is TRBD1 (6 bases). V was trimmed by 7 bases and J by 2 bases, leaving 11 bases between them. In germline, CDR1 is SGHAT, CDR2 FQNNGV. CDR3 size: 14 residues. The chain's CDR3 is CASTGQRNTGELFF. CDR3 bases: TGTGCCAGCACGGGACAAAGAAACACCGGGGAGCTGTTTTTT.

The chain carries TRBV2 and TRBJ2-5; 8 bases map to TRBD2. The CDR3 consists of 15 residues. Trimming took 4 bases from V and 5 from J; bases not matched to a gene: 9. Germline loops: CDR1 SNHLY, CDR2 FYNNEI. CDR3 bases: TGTGCCAGCAGTGGCGCCGGGACTAGAGGGGAGACCCAGTACTTC. Residues: CASSGAGTRGETQYF.

The chain employs TRBV16 and TRBJ2-5; tentatively, D is TRBD1 or TRBD2 (6 bases each). The CDR3 is 15 amino acids. V lost 2 bases to trimming and J lost 2 bases, with 12 bases between them. The germline V gene has CDR1 KGHSY and CDR2 FQNENV. The CDR3 is CASSQTRGGQETQYF. The CDR3 DNA reads as TGTGCCAGCAGCCAAACCAGAGGGGGGCAAGAGACCCAGTACTTC.

This sequence joins TRBV6-2 or TRBV6-3 and TRBJ1-2; 7 bases are a match to TRBD1. With V trimmed by 0 bases and J by 4 bases, 5 bases remained unmatched. The CDR3 is 15 amino acids. The V gene's germline CDR1 is MNHEY and CDR2 SVGEGT. The CDR3 DNA sequence: TGTGCCAGCAGTTACTCGTTTGGGACAGCCTATGGCTACACCTTC. This gives the protein CASSYSFGTAYGYTF.

This rearrangement joins TRBV5-6 to TRBJ1-3, with a possible D match to TRBD1 (6 bases). This CDR3 region has 18 residues. Germline V CDR1 and CDR2: SGHDT, YYEEEE. V was cut by 4 bases and J by 0 bases, with 20 bases left in between. The CDR3 protein is CASSPTGYQPDSGNTIYF. CDR3 in DNA: TGTGCCAGCAGCCCGACAGGTTACCAGCCCGACTCTGGAAACACCATATATTTT.